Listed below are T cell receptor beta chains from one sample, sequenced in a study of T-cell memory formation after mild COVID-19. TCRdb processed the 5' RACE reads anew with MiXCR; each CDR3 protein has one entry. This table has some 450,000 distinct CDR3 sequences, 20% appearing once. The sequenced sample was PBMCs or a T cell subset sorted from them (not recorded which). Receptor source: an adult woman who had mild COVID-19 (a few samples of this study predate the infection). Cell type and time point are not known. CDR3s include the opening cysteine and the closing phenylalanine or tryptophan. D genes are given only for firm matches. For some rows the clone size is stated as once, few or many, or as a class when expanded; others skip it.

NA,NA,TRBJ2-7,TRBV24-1,TGTGCCACCAGTAGAGGGACTGCGGACGAGCAGTACTTC,CATSRGTADEQYF
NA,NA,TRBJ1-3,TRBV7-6,TGTGCCAGCAGCTTAGAGTCAGGGTTAGTCGGAAACACCATATATTTT,CASSLESGLVGNTIYF
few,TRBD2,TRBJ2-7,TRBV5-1,TGCGCCAGCAGCCCTCGGGGTAGCGGGACTTCCTACGAGCAGTACTTC,CASSPRGSGTSYEQYF
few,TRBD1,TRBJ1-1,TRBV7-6,TGTGCCAGCAGCAACGCAGTAAGAAATGCAGGGGGCTATGGTGGAACTGAAGCTTTCTTT,CASSNAVRNAGGYGGTEAFF
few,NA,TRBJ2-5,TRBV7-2,TGTGCCAGCAGCTCCTACCGGGATTTCCAAGAGACCCAGTACTTC,CASSSYRDFQETQYF
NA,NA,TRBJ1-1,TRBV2,TGTGCCAGCAGTGAGGGGAACCCTGAAGCTTTCTTT,CASSEGNPEAFF
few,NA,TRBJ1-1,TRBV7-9,TGTGCCAGCAGCGTACCTGGTCGTGACAACACTGAAGCTTTCTTT,CASSVPGRDNTEAFF
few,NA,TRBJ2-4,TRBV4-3,TGCGCCAGCAGCCAGAGTCGGGGCCAAAACATTCAGTACTTC,CASSQSRGQNIQYF
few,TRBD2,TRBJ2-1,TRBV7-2,TGTGCCAGCAGCGTGACTAGCGGGACTGCGAATGAGCAGTTCTTC,CASSVTSGTANEQFF
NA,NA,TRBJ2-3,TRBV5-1,TGCGCCAGCAGCTTGGCCCACCCCAACACAGATACGCAGTATTTT,CASSLAHPNTDTQYF
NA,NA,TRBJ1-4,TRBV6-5,TGTGCCATTGCGTGGGAGGGAATAGAAGAAAAACTGTTTTTT,CAIAWEGIEEKLFF
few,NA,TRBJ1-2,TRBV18,TGTGCCAGCTCACCGGAGGGACGGAGCTATGGCTACACCTTC,CASSPEGRSYGYTF
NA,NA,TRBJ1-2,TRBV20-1,TGCAGTGCTAGAGATTTAGGAGATGTCTCTGGCTACACCTTC,CSARDLGDVSGYTF